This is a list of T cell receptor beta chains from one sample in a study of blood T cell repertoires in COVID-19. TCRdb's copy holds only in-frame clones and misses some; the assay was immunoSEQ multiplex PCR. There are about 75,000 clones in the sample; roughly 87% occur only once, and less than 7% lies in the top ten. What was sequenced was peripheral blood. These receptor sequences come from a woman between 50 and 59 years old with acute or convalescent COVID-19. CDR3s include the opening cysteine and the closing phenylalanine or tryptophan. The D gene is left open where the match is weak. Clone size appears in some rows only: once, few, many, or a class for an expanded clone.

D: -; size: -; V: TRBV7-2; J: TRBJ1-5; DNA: TGTGCCAGCAGCTCGGGGGTATTTGGAAATCAGCCCCAGCATTTT; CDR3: CASSSGVFGNQPQHF
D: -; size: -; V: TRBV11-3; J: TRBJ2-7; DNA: TGTGCCAGCAGCCTTCTAGGAAGGCCCTACGAGCAGTACTTC; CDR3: CASSLLGRPYEQYF
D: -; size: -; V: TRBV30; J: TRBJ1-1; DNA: TGTGCCTGGAGAGTACTACATAGAGAGGTTCGGACTGAAGCTTTCTTT; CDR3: CAWRVLHREVRTEAFF
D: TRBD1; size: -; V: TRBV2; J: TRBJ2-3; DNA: TGTGCCAGCAGTGAGGCAAGACAGGGAAGGACGGGTACGCAGTATTTT; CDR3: CASSEARQGRTGTQYF
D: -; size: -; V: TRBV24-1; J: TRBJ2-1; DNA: TGTGCCACCAGTGATTTGGCACCGAGCTCCTACAATGAGCAGTTCTTC; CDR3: CATSDLAPSSYNEQFF
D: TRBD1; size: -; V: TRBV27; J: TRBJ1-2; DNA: TGTGCCAGCAGTTTAAGGGGGCAAAGGGGCTACACCTTC; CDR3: CASSLRGQRGYTF
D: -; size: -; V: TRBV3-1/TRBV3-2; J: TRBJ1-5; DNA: TGTGCCAGCAGCCAAGGTGGGAGTTTTCAGCCCCAGCATTTT; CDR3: CASSQGGSFQPQHF
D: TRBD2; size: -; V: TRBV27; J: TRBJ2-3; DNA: TGTGCCAGCAGGGCTAGCGGGGCCACAGATACGCAGTATTTT; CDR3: CASRASGATDTQYF
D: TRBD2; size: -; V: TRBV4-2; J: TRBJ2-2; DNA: TGTGCCAGCAGCCGACTAGCGGGGGGGCGGGTGGACACCGGGGAGCTGTTTTTT; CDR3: CASSRLAGGRVDTGELFF
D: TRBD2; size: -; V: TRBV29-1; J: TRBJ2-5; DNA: TGCAGCGTTGAAGGCCTAGCGGGGGCCCAGTACTTC; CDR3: CSVEGLAGAQYF
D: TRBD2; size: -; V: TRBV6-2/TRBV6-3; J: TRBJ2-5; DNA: TGTGCCAGCAGTCCGGGCGCGGGAGCTAAAGAGACCCAGTACTTC; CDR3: CASSPGAGAKETQYF
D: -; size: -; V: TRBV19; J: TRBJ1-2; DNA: TGTGCCAGTAGTCTTGGCCCCCCTCTTAACTATGGCTACACCTTC; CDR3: CASSLGPPLNYGYTF
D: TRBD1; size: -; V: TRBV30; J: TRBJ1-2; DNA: TGTGCCTGGACACAACAGGGGGTCGGTGGCTACACCTTC; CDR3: CAWTQQGVGGYTF
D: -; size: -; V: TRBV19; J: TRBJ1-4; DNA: TGTGCCTCGACTCCAAGGAGTTATGAAAAACTGTTTTTT; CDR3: CASTPRSYEKLFF
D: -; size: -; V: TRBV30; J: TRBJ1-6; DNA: TGTGCCGGTAGCCCCGGAGGGTACGGGAATTCACCCCTCCACTTT; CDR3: CAGSPGGYGNSPLHF
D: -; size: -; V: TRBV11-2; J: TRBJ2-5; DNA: TGTGCCAGCAGCTTAGATCTGTCAGGGTGGGAGACCCAGTACTTC; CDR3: CASSLDLSGWETQYF
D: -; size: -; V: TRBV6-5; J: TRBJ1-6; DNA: TGTGCCAGCAGTTATGCTAGGGGAGGCTATAATTCACCCCTCCACTTT; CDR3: CASSYARGGYNSPLHF
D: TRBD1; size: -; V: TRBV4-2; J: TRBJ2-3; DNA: TGTGCCAGCAGCCCAACGGGCACAGGGGGCACAGATACGCAGTATTTT; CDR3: CASSPTGTGGTDTQYF
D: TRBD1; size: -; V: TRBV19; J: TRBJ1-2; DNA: TGTGCCAGTAGTAGGGACAGGGACGTTTATGGCTACACCTTC; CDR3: CASSRDRDVYGYTF
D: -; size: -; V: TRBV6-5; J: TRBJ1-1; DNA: TGTGCCAGCAGTTACTCTGGGGGGAGGAACACTGAAGCTTTCTTT; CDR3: CASSYSGGRNTEAFF
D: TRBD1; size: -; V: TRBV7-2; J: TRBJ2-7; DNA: TGTGCCAGCAGCTTGGACAGGGGGTACGAGCAGTACTTC; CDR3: CASSLDRGYEQYF
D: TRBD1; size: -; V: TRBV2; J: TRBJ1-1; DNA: TGTGCCAGCAGTGAAACAGGGGGGATTGATACTGAAGCTTTCTTT; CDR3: CASSETGGIDTEAFF
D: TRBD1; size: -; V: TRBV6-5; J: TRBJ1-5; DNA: TGTGCCAGCAGTATCCCGGACAGGATACAGCCCCAGCATTTT; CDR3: CASSIPDRIQPQHF
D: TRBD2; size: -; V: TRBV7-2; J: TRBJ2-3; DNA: TGTGCCAGCAGTGTGGATAGCGGGGGGAGGAATACGCAGTATTTT; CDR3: CASSVDSGGRNTQYF
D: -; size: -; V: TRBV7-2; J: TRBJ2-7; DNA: TGTGCCAGCAGCTTCGTTGGCCCCGCCGAGCAGTACTTC; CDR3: CASSFVGPAEQYF
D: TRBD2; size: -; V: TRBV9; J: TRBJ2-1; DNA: TGTGCCAGCAGTGGTGGGGGAAGCGGGAGGGGAAATGAGCAGTTCTTC; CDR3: CASSGGGSGRGNEQFF
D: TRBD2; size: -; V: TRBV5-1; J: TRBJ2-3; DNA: TGCGCCAGCAGCTTGGAGACTAGCGGGGGCACAGATACGCAGTATTTT; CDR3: CASSLETSGGTDTQYF
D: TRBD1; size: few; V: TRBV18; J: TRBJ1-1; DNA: TGTGCCAGCTCAGGACAGGGGGCGCGGAACACTGAAGCTTTCTTT; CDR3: CASSGQGARNTEAFF
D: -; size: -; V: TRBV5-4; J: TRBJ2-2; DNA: TGTGCCAGCAGCTTGGCTATCTCCAACACCGGGGAGCTGTTTTTT; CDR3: CASSLAISNTGELFF
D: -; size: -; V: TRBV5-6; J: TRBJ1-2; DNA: TGTGCCAGCAGCTTGGTAGGCCAGGCGAGATATGGCTACACCTTC; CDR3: CASSLVGQARYGYTF
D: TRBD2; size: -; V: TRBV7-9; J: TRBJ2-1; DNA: TGTGCCAGCAGCCGGACTAGCGGGAACTACAATGAGCAGTTCTTC; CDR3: CASSRTSGNYNEQFF
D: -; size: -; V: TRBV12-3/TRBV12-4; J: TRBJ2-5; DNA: TGTGCCAGCAGTTTCGGGGGGCAGGAGACCCAGTACTTC; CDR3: CASSFGGQETQYF
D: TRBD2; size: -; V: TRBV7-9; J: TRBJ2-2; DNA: TGTGCCAGCAGCCAACGGGGGGGGCTAGCCGGGGAGCTGTTTTTT; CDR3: CASSQRGGLAGELFF
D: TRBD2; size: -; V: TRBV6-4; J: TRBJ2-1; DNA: TGTGCCAGCAGTGACTCGTGGCGGGGGGTTGGCGTTGAGCAGTTCTTC; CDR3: CASSDSWRGVGVEQFF
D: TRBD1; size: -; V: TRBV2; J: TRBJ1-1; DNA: TGTGCCAGCAGGTGGGACAGGGGGCAGGAGTCTTTCTTT; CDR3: CASRWDRGQESFF
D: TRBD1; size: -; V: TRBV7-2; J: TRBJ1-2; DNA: TGTGCCAGCAGCCTCCCCCCGGACAGGAGAGGTATGGGGAATGGCTACACCTTC; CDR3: CASSLPPDRRGMGNGYTF
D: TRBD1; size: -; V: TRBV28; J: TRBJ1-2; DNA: TGTGCCAGCAACCCATCCGGGACAGCAAACTATGGCTACACCTTC; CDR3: CASNPSGTANYGYTF
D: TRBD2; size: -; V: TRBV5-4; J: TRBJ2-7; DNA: TGTGCCAGCAGCTTGGCTAGCGGGAGGGCCGTATACGAGCAGTACTTC; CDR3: CASSLASGRAVYEQYF
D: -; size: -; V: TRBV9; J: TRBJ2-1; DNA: TGTGCCAGCAGCACTCGGACAGACAATGAGCAGTTCTTC; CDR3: CASSTRTDNEQFF
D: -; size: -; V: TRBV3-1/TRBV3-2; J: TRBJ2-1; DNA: TGTGCCAGCAGCGCTACGGGTAGCAGCAACAATGAGCAGTTCTTC; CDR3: CASSATGSSNNEQFF
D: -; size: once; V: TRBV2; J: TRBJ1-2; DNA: TGTGCCAGCGTCGGAACGGTTAGGCAGGTCTATGGCTACACCTTC; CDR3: CASVGTVRQVYGYTF
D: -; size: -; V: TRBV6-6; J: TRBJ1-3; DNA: TGTGCCAGTCAGGGGTCTGGAAACACCATATATTTT; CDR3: CASQGSGNTIYF
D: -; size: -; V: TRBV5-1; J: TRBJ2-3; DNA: TGCGCCAGCGGGCAGGGGGGAACTAGCACAGATACGCAGTATTTT; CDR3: CASGQGGTSTDTQYF
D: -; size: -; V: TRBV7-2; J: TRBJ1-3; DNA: TGTGCCAGCAGCCCGAGTAACTCTGGAAACACCATATATTTT; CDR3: CASSPSNSGNTIYF
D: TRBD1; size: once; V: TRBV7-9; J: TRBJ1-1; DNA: TGTGCCAGCAGCTTAGCACAGGGGGCCGGGGCTTTCTTT; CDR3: CASSLAQGAGAFF
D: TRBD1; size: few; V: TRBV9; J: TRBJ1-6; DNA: TGTGCCAGCAGCGCAGGGACAGGGGGAAATTCACCCCTCCACTTT; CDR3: CASSAGTGGNSPLHF
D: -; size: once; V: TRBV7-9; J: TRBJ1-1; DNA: TGTGCCAGCAGTTCAGGGGTTGAAGCTTTCTTT; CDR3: CASSSGVEAFF
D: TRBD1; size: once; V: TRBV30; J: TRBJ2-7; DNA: TGTGCCTGGAGTGGTCGCGGACAGGGGCGACGGGAGTTCTACGAGCAGTACTTC; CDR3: CAWSGRGQGRREFYEQYF
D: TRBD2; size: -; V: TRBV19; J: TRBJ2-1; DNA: TGTGCCAGTAGACAATCTGGGACTAGCGGGAGCAATGAGCAGTTCTTC; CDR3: CASRQSGTSGSNEQFF
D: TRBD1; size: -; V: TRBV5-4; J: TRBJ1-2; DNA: TGTGCCAGCAATAAGGGACAGGGAGTTGGCGGCTACACCTTC; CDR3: CASNKGQGVGGYTF
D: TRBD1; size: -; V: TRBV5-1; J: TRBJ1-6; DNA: TGCGCCAGCAGCCCAGGACAGGGGGGGAATTCACCCCTCCACTTT; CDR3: CASSPGQGGNSPLHF
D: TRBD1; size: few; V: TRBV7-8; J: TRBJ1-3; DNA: TGTGCCAGCAGCGAAGGACCAGGGGGGCTGGGAAACACCATATATTTT; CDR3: CASSEGPGGLGNTIYF
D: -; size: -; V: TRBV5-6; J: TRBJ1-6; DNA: TGTGCCAGCAGCACGGGGGGGACTCCTTCACCCCTCCACTTT; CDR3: CASSTGGTPSPLHF